This T cell receptor (beta chain) was sequenced for a study of T-cell reconstitution after alpha-beta-depleted transplantation in children. Unique molecular identifiers were incorporated into the prepared TCRbeta library. TCRdb independently ran MiXCR on the PCR reads; one entry per CDR3 protein. The sample yields a few hundred thousand distinct CDR3 sequences, about 14% seen once. The CDR3 spans 16 residues. V was clipped by 4 bases and J by 0 bases, with 15 bases between them. In germline, CDR1 is LGHNA, CDR2 YNFKEQ. This sequence joins TRBV4-2 and TRBJ1-2, with a tentative D call TRBD1 (6 bases). Sequences were derived from PBMCs, sampled from the stem cell graft. The clonotype originates from a human donor who donated a stem cell graft to a child with Fanconi anemia. In DNA form, the CDR3 reads TGTGCCAGCAGCCCGGGGGGGGGACATCCTAACTATGGCTACACCTTC. Protein: CASSPGGGHPNYGYTF.